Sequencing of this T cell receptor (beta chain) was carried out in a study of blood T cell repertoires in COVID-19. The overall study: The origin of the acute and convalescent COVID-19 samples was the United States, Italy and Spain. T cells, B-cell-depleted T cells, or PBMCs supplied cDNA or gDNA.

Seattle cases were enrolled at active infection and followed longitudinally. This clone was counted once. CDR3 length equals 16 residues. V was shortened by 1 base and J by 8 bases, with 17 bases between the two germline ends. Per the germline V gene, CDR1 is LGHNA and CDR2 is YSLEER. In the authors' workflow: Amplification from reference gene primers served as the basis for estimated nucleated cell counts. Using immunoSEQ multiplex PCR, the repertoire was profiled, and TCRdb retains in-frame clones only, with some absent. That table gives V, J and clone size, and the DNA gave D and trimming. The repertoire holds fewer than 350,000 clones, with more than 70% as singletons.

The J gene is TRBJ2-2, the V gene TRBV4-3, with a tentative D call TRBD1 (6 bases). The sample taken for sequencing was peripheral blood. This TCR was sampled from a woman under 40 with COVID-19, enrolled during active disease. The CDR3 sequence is CASSQGGAIRGGELFF. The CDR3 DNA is TGCGCCAGCAGCCAAGGAGGGGCTATCAGGGGAGGGGAGCTGTTTTTT.